Below are 22 T cell receptor beta chains sequenced from a single sample in a study of blood T cells in healthy people across ages. PCR was performed a second time for 7 to 11 cycles using a sample-barcoded 5' primer and a J-beta primer mix. Each CDR3 protein is one row after TCRdb ran MiXCR on the 5' RACE reads. The repertoire holds about 1.6 million distinct CDR3 sequences, 34% seen once, with over 9% in the top ten. The sequenced sample was blood. Source of these receptors: a woman aged 25 to 39 in good health.

This clonotype was recorded a few times. The chain employs TRBV12-3 or TRBV12-4 and TRBJ2-1, with D possibly being TRBD2 (6 bases). V was pared by 4 bases and J by 6 bases, with 16 bases between. The CDR3 length is 15 residues. The CDR3 here is CASSSPYGGGNEQFF. In DNA, the CDR3 is TGTGCCAGCAGTTCCCCCTATGGGGGAGGCAATGAGCAGTTCTTC.

This clonotype showed up just a few times. The chain joins TRBV27 to TRBJ2-7; 7 positions match TRBD1. Looked up from germline, CDR1 is MNHEY and CDR2 is SMNVEV (reference sequence). After removal of 7 bases from V and 5 bases from J, the junction contained 14 bases not matched to a gene. The CDR3 runs 15 residues. The DNA of the CDR3 is TGTGCCAGCACGCGGACAGGCCGTCTATCCGACGAGCAGTACTTC. This encodes CASTRTGRLSDEQYF.

This chain connects TRBV6-2 or TRBV6-3 to TRBJ1-5; possibly TRBD1 for D (6 bases). Germline V lookup: CDR1 MNHEY, CDR2 SVGEGT. The CDR3 covers 14 residues. V lost 5 bases to trimming and J lost 2 bases, with 10 bases between them. The CDR3 coding sequence is TGTGCCAGCAGTACCTACAGGGGCAATCAGCCCCAGCATTTT. It yields the protein CASSTYRGNQPQHF.

In its sample, this clonotype was seen a few times. The chain couples TRBV12-3 or TRBV12-4 to TRBJ2-7, with 7 bases aligning to TRBD2. The CDR3 runs to 16 residues. After removal of 2 bases from V and 5 bases from J, the junction contained 12 bases not matched to a gene. CDR3 in DNA: TGTGCCAGCAGTTTAATGCGGGAGCCCCCTTTAAACGAGCAGTACTTC. As protein: CASSLMREPPLNEQYF.

This sequence joins TRBV9 and TRBJ2-3; D unclear. The CDR3 length is 17 residues. Deletions cut 4 bases from V and 0 bases from J, with 18 bases between. Germline V lookup: CDR1 SGDLS, CDR2 YYNGEE. CDR3 amino acids: CASSRPRFGDSTDTQYF. In DNA, the CDR3 is TGTGCCAGCAGCCGCCCCAGGTTTGGGGATAGCACAGATACGCAGTATTTT.

The V call is TRBV29-1, the J call TRBJ2-2, with TRBD1 matching 10 bases. Germline V gene data show CDR1 as SQVTM and CDR2 as ANQGSEA. This CDR3 has 14 residues. After removal of 6 bases from V and 6 bases from J, the junction contained 7 bases not matched to a gene. The CDR3 sequence is CSVTGQGLAGELFF. The CDR3 DNA follows: TGCAGCGTGACGGGACAGGGGTTGGCCGGGGAGCTGTTTTTT.

Only a few counts were recorded for this clonotype. The rearrangement joins TRBV30 to TRBJ1-1; 9 bases agree with TRBD1. Looked up from germline, CDR1 is GTSNPN and CDR2 is SVGIG (reference sequence). The length of the CDR3 is 14 residues. The V gene end was trimmed by 4 bases and the J gene end by 1 base; junction bases not matched to a gene: 4. The CDR3 is CAWTRGQGNTEAFF. The CDR3 DNA reads as TGTGCCTGGACACGGGGACAGGGGAACACTGAAGCTTTCTTT.

This clonotype was counted once. The chain couples TRBV5-6 to TRBJ1-2; a possible D gene is TRBD1 (5 bases). Germline CDR1 is SGHDT and CDR2 is YYEEEE. This CDR3 contains 15 residues. The germline V and J ends were trimmed by 0 bases and 0 bases, with 9 bases remaining between them. CDR3: CASSLAREPNYGYTF. In nucleotides, the CDR3 is TGTGCCAGCAGCTTGGCCAGGGAGCCTAACTATGGCTACACCTTC. Full variable domain (outside the CDR3, taken from reference TRBV5-6 and TRBJ1-2): DAGVTQSPTHLIKTRGQQVTLRCSPKSGHDTVSWYQQALGQGPQFIFQYYEEEERQRGNFPDRFSGHQFPNYSSELNVNALLLGDSALYLCASSLAREPNYGYTFGSGTRLTVV.

This clonotype turned up a few times. The J gene is TRBJ2-1, the V gene TRBV30, with D perhaps matching TRBD1 (6 bases). This CDR3 is 12 amino acids long. With 1 base removed from V and 10 bases from J, the gap between germline ends came to 11 bases. The germline gives CDR1 GTSNPN, CDR2 SVGIG (reference sequence). CDR3 region: CAWSGSGAEQFF. Here the CDR3 DNA reads TGTGCCTGGAGTGGCTCAGGGGCCGAGCAGTTCTTC. Based on the CDR3 plus reference TRBV30 and TRBJ2-1, the full variable domain is SQTIHQWPATLVQPVGSPLSLECTVEGTSNPNLYWYRQAAGRGLQLLFYSVGIGQISSEVPQNLSASRPQDRQFILSSKKLLLSDSGFYLCAWSGSGAEQFFGPGTRLTVL.

The genes are TRBV15 and TRBJ2-1; D not resolved. Germline CDR1 reads LNHNV; CDR2 reads YYDKDF (reference sequence). The CDR3 consists of 13 residues. V lost 0 bases to trimming and J lost 9 bases, with 9 bases between them. The CDR3 coding sequence is TGTGCCACCAGCAGAGATCCTGTCGGTGAGCAGTTCTTC. Its protein product is CATSRDPVGEQFF.

This sequence joins TRBV20-1 and TRBJ1-1; no clear D. The CDR3 runs to 13 residues. V was shortened by 1 base and J by 0 bases, with 6 bases between the two germline ends. Germline CDR1 reads DFQATT; CDR2 reads SNEGSKA (reference sequence). In DNA form, the CDR3 reads TGCAGTGCTAGAGTTGTTCTGAACACTGAAGCTTTCTTT. Protein product: CSARVVLNTEAFF.

This clonotype has a single count. This clone may be a read error of a much larger clone one base away. This rearrangement joins TRBV4-1 to TRBJ2-7; D is unresolved. CDR1 MGHRA and CDR2 YSYEKL come from the germline V gene. Trimming stripped 0 bases from V and 0 bases from J, with 9 bases between. This CDR3 is built from 15 residues. CDR3 bases: TGCGCCAGCAGCCAAGAGCTAGTGGACTCCTACGAGCAGTACTTC. As protein: CASSQELVDSYEQYF.

The chain uses TRBV10-2 and TRBJ1-5; D uncertain. Germline V gene data show CDR1 as WSHSY and CDR2 as SAAADI. CDR3 length: 14 residues. V was trimmed by 2 bases and J by 6 bases, leaving 11 bases between them. CDR3 sequence reads: CASSENSVIQPQHF. In DNA, the CDR3 is TGCGCCAGCAGTGAGAACTCGGTCATTCAGCCCCAGCATTTT.

To note about this clonotype: In this CDR3 the conserved last residue, phenylalanine or tryptophan, is missing, so a read error is likely. The chain combines TRBV29-1 with TRBJ2-3, with 12 bases lining up with TRBD2. V lost 7 bases and J lost 8; bases outside the gene matches: 13. This CDR3 is built from 15 residues. Germline CDR1 and CDR2: SQVTM and ANQGSEA. The CDR3 spells CSARTSGEFIVTQYC. CDR3 bases: TGCAGCGCCAGGACTAGCGGGGAATTCATCGTTACGCAGTATTGT.

The genes are TRBV29-1 and TRBJ2-7, with 12 bases lining up with TRBD2. Germline V gene data show CDR1 as SQVTM and CDR2 as ANQGSEA. The CDR3 is 14 amino acids. V trimming: 5 bases; J trimming: 4 bases; junction bases outside the gene matches: 6. DNA for the CDR3: TGCAGCGTTTTAACTAGCGGGAGGATATACGAGCAGTACTTC. This codes for CSVLTSGRIYEQYF.

The V gene is TRBV12-3 or TRBV12-4, the J gene TRBJ1-1; D is unresolved. V lost 5 bases, J lost 1 base, and 11 bases lay in between. This CDR3 is 14 amino acids long. This CDR3 reads CASSSGRRNTEAFF. In DNA form, the CDR3 reads TGTGCCAGCAGTAGCGGAAGGCGGAACACTGAAGCTTTCTTT.

This clonotype was seen a few times. This chain links TRBV20-1 with TRBJ2-1; TRBD2 might be the D (6 bases). Germline-derived CDR1 and CDR2 are DFQATT and SNEGSKA (reference sequence). Between the trimmed V and J ends, which lost 6 bases and 0 bases, there was a span of 12 bases. The CDR3 loop spans 14 amino acids. CDR3 region: CSALERASYNEQFF. The CDR3 nucleotides read TGCAGTGCCCTGGAGCGGGCCTCCTACAATGAGCAGTTCTTC.

The rearrangement uses TRBV20-1 and TRBJ2-3, with 7 nucleotides matching TRBD2. V shed 7 bases, J shed 2 bases, and the junction held 3 bases outside the gene matches. This CDR3 spans 12 amino acids. The germline gives CDR1 DFQATT, CDR2 SNEGSKA (reference sequence). CDR3 DNA sequence: TGCAGTGGACTAGCCTACACAGATACGCAGTATTTT. This translates into CSGLAYTDTQYF.

This clonotype was detected once. V usage is TRBV12-3 or TRBV12-4 and J usage is TRBJ2-1; D gene ambiguous. Trimming removed 6 bases from V and 8 bases from J, with 14 bases in between. The CDR3 totals 13 residues. The CDR3 sequence is CASRYDKGHEQFF. The DNA of the CDR3 is TGTGCCAGCAGATACGACAAAGGCCATGAGCAGTTCTTC.

The genes are TRBV11-2 and TRBJ2-1, with TRBD1 matching 10 bases. This CDR3 contains 15 residues. CDR1 and CDR2 (germline): SGHAT, FQNNGV. The ends lost 5 bases at V and 4 bases at J; junction bases unmatched: 5. The CDR3 region has the DNA TGTGCCAGCAGCGGCCGGGACAGGGGTTACAATGAGCAGTTCTTC. Translated: CASSGRDRGYNEQFF.

Concerning this clonotype: The junction shows a germline mismatch at one end, possibly a read error. This chain joins TRBV7-3 and TRBJ2-3; maybe TRBD1 (6 bases). The CDR3 has 13 residues. Germline V gene data show CDR1 as SGHTA and CDR2 as FQGTGA. The CDR3 sequence is CASSTGPRDTRYF. For the CDR3, the DNA is TGTGCCAGCAGCACAGGGCCTAGGGATACGCGGTATTTT.

J is TRBJ2-1 and V is TRBV3-1; 12 bases map to TRBD2. The V and J ends lost 1 base and 6 bases, in that order; junction bases with no gene match: 1. CDR1 is LGHDT, CDR2 YNNKEL, per germline (reference sequence). This CDR3 has 15 amino acids. CDR3 bases: TGTGCCAGCAGCCAAGCTAGCGGGGGGGTCAATGAGCAGTTCTTC. Translation: CASSQASGGVNEQFF.